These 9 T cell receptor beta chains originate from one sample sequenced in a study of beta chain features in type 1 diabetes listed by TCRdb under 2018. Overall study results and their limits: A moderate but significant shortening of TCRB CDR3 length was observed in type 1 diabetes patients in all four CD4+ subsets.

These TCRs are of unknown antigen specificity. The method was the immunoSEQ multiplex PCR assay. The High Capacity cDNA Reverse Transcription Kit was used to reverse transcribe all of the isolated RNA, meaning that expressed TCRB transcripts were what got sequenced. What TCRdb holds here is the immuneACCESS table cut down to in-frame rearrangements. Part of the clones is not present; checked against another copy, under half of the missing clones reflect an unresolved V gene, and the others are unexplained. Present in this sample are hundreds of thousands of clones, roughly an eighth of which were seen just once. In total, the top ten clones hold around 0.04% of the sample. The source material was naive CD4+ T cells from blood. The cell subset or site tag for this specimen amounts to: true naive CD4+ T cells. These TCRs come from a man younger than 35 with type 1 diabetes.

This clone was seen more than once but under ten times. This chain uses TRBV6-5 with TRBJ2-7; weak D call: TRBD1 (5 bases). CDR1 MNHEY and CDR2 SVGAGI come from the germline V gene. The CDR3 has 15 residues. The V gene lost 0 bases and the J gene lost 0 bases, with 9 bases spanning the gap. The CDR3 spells CASSYSKTGSYEQYF. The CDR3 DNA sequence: TGTGCCAGCAGTTACTCGAAAACAGGCTCCTACGAGCAGTACTTC.

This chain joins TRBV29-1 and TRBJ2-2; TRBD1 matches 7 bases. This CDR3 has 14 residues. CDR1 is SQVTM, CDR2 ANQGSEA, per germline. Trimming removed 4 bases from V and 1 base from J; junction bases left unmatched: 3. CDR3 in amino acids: CSVGWTGNTGELFF. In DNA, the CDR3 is TGCAGCGTTGGATGGACAGGGAACACCGGGGAGCTGTTTTTT.

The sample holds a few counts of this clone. Here the CDR3 reads CASSLDIVAGGYEQYF. DNA of the CDR3: TGTGCCAGCAGCTTAGATATCGTAGCGGGAGGCTACGAGCAGTACTTC. The gene calls are TRBV11-2 and TRBJ2-7; 10 nucleotides line up with TRBD2. Unmatched junction bases numbered 5, after V lost 0 bases and J lost 3 bases. Germline loops: CDR1 SGHAT, CDR2 FQNNGV. The CDR3 runs 16 residues.

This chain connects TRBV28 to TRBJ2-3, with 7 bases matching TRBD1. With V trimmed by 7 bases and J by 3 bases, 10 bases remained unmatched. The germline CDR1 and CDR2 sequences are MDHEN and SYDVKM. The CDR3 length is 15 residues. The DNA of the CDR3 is TGTGCCAGCATCCAGATGGGACAGCCAACAGATACGCAGTATTTT. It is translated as CASIQMGQPTDTQYF.

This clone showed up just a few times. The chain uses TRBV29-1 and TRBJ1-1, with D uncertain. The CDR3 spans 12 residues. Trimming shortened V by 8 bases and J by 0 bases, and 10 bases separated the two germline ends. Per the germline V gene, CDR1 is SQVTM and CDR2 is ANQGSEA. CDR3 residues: CSSRLLNTEAFF. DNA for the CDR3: TGCAGCTCGCGATTGCTGAACACTGAAGCTTTCTTT. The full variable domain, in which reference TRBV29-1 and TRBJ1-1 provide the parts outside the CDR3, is SAVISQKPSRDICQRGTSLTIQCQVDSQVTMMFWYRQQPGQSLTLIATANQGSEATYESGFVIDKFPISRPNLTFSTLTVSNMSPEDSSIYLCSSRLLNTEAFFGQGTRLTVV.

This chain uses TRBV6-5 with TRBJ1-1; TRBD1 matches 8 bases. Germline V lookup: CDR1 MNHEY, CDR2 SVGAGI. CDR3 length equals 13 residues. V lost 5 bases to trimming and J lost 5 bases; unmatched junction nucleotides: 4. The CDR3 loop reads CASSLHRGTEAFF. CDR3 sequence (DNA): TGTGCCAGCAGTCTACACAGGGGGACTGAAGCTTTCTTT.

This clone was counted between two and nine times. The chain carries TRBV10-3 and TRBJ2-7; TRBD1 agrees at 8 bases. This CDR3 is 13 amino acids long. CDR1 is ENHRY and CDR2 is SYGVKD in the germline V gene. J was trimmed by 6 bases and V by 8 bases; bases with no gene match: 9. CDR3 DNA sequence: TGTGCCATCCAGACAGGGGCGCTCGGCGAGCAGTACTTC. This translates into CAIQTGALGEQYF.

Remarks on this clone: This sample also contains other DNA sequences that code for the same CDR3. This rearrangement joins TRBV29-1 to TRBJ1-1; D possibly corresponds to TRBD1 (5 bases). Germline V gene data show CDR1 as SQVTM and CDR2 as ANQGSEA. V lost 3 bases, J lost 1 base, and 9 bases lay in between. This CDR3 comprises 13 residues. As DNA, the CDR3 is TGCAGCGTTGAGGGGCAGAGGAACACTGAAGCTTTCTTT. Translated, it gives CSVEGQRNTEAFF.

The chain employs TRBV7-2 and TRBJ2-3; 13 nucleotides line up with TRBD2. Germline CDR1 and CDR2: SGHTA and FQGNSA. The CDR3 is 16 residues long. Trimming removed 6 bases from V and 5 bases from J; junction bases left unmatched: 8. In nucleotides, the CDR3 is TGTGCCAGCAGTCGTCCGGGACTAGCGGGACGAGATACGCAGTATTTT. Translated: CASSRPGLAGRDTQYF. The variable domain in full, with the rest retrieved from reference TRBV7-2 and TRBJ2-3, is GAGVSQSPSNKVTEKGKDVELRCDPISGHTALYWYRQSLGQGLEFLIYFQGNSAPDKSGLPSDRFSAERTGGSVSTLTIQRTQQEDSAVYLCASSRPGLAGRDTQYFGPGTRLTVL.